This TCR beta chain was recorded in a study of early T cells in non-severe SARS-CoV-2 infection. Each CDR3 protein is one row after TCRdb ran MiXCR on the 5' RACE reads. Here the sample spans roughly 30,000 distinct CDR3 sequences, approximately 5.3% being singletons. Whole-study results and caveats: Matching results from VDJdb favored anti-spike CD8 responses, leaving private and CD4 specificities undetected.

A note on this clonotype: The antigen is unknown.

This receptor was identified in an adult who was a healthcare worker with PCR-confirmed SARS-CoV-2 infection or an uninfected control (not recorded which). The sample taken for sequencing was whole blood.

DNA for the CDR3: TGTGCCAGCAGTTCCTCATTGAATTCACCCCTCCACTTT. It encodes CASSSSLNSPLHF. The chain is built from TRBV27 and TRBJ1-6; D is unresolved. The CDR3 has 13 residues. Trimming left V 4 bases short and J 7 bases short, with 8 bases between. In germline, CDR1 is MNHEY, CDR2 SMNVEV (reference sequence).